One sample yielded the 32 T cell receptor beta chains listed below, sequenced in a study of blood T cell repertoires in COVID-19. Data came from immunoSEQ multiplex PCR; TCRdb stores just in-frame clones and leaves some out. The sample has approximately 250,000 clones, 75% to 85% seen once. Sequencing was done on a sample of peripheral blood. The origin of the receptors is a woman aged 45-65 years with acute or convalescent COVID-19.

The rearrangement uses TRBV27 and TRBJ2-7, with 11 positions matching TRBD2. J lost 0 bases, V lost 2 bases, and 9 bases had no gene match. The CDR3 loop spans 18 amino acids. CDR1 MNHEY and CDR2 SMNVEV come from the germline V gene (reference sequence). CDR3: CASSLTPSLAGDSYEQYF. The DNA of the CDR3 is TGTGCCAGCAGTTTAACCCCATCACTAGCGGGAGACTCCTACGAGCAGTACTTC.

This chain connects TRBV6-5 to TRBJ1-1; perhaps TRBD1 as D (6 bases). The ends were cut back, 11 bases at V and 3 bases at J, with 19 bases in the middle. Germline loops: CDR1 MNHEY, CDR2 SVGAGI. This CDR3 region has 14 residues. The CDR3 loop reads CAVSPVQGDTEAFF. The CDR3, as DNA: TGTGCCGTCAGCCCCGTACAGGGTGACACTGAAGCTTTCTTT.

The J gene is TRBJ1-2, the V gene TRBV19; D gene unclear. CDR1 is LNHDA and CDR2 is SQIVND in the germline V gene (reference sequence). Trimming shortened V by 6 bases and J by 3 bases, and 8 bases separated the two germline ends. The CDR3 length is 12 residues. The CDR3 DNA reads TGTGCCAGTAGCCAGGCGTACTATGGCTACACCTTC. This sequence encodes CASSQAYYGYTF.

The J gene is TRBJ2-1, the V gene TRBV7-2, with D tentatively TRBD2 (5 bases). The germline CDR1 and CDR2 sequences are SGHTA and FQGNSA. Trimming removed 2 bases at V and 10 bases at J, with 6 bases between. This CDR3 is built from 11 residues. CDR3 in DNA: TGTGCCAGCAGCTTACAGCGGGAGCAGTTCTTC. This translates into CASSLQREQFF.

This sequence joins TRBV4-1 and TRBJ1-6; no definite D call. V dropped 2 bases and J dropped 0 bases, with 8 bases sitting between them. Germline CDR1 is MGHRA and CDR2 is YSYEKL. CDR3 size: 16 residues. CDR3 loop: CASSQTDGSYNSPLHF. In nucleotides, the CDR3 is TGCGCCAGCAGCCAAACAGACGGCTCCTATAATTCACCCCTCCACTTT.

V usage is TRBV28 and J usage is TRBJ2-2; the D gene is possibly TRBD1 (5 bases). Deletions cut 5 bases from V and 9 bases from J, with 13 bases between. This CDR3 spans 13 amino acids. Germline CDR1 MDHEN, CDR2 SYDVKM. The CDR3 protein is CASSHDSRRELFF. The CDR3 DNA reads as TGTGCCAGCAGTCATGACAGCAGAAGGGAGCTGTTTTTT.

In this sample, this clone turned up once. J is TRBJ1-3 and V is TRBV5-6; unclear D gene. Germline CDR1 SGHDT, CDR2 YYEEEE. The ends were cut back, 4 bases at V and 2 bases at J, with 16 bases in the middle. The CDR3 contains 16 residues. CDR3 region: CASSARGRHTGNTIYF. In DNA, the CDR3 is TGTGCCAGCAGCGCCCGGGGAAGGCACACTGGAAACACCATATATTTT.

The chain recombines TRBV6-5 with TRBJ1-3; D is unclear. CDR3 length: 16 residues. Trimming left V 0 bases short and J 6 bases short, with 15 bases between. Germline V gene sequence: CDR1 MNHEY, CDR2 SVGAGI. CDR3: CASSYSRVPFLNTIYF. In DNA, the CDR3 is TGTGCCAGCAGTTACTCGAGGGTACCTTTCTTAAACACCATATATTTT.

Here the CDR3 DNA reads TGTGCCAGCACGCGGATGGAGGCCCCCTATGGCTACACCTTC. It yields the protein CASTRMEAPYGYTF. The chain employs TRBV6-6 and TRBJ1-2, with D unclear. The CDR3 length is 14 residues. V was pared by 7 bases and J by 4 bases, with 16 bases between. Germline V gives CDR1 MNHNY, CDR2 SVGAGI (reference sequence).

The rearrangement uses TRBV19 and TRBJ1-5; D ambiguous. CDR3 length equals 14 residues. V lost 0 bases and J 11 bases, leaving 14 bases between the germline ends. Germline CDR1 LNHDA, CDR2 SQIVND (reference sequence). CDR3 sequence: CASSIDLEVPAQHF. CDR3 nucleotide sequence: TGTGCCAGTAGTATAGATTTAGAGGTCCCTGCCCAGCATTTT.

This rearrangement joins TRBV6-5 to TRBJ2-3; possible D gene TRBD1, 6 bases. The V and J ends lost 8 bases and 6 bases respectively, with 18 bases between them. Germline loops: CDR1 MNHEY, CDR2 SVGAGI. The CDR3 runs 14 residues. DNA of the CDR3: TGTGCCAGCGACGTGGGGGCGGGCAGGGATACGCAGTATTTT. This codes for CASDVGAGRDTQYF.

This clone was picked up one time. This chain links TRBV6-5 with TRBJ2-1; the D gene is possibly TRBD2 (5 bases). Germline V gene lookup returns CDR1 MNHEY and CDR2 SVGAGI. V shed 5 bases and J shed 9 bases, with 20 bases lying between them. The CDR3 has 15 residues. CDR3 DNA sequence: TGTGCCAGCAGTCCCCTGGAGGCTAGCTCAAGTGAGCAGTTCTTC. Translation gives CASSPLEASSSEQFF.

The chain carries TRBV30 and TRBJ1-5; 9 nucleotides match TRBD1. V lost 7 bases, J lost 5 bases, and 6 bases stayed unmatched. The CDR3 extends over 13 amino acids. Germline-derived CDR1 and CDR2 are GTSNPN and SVGIG (reference sequence). The DNA for the CDR3 is TGTGCCTTGGGACAGGGTATCGATCAGCCCCAGCATTTT. This gives the protein CALGQGIDQPQHF.

V is TRBV28 and J is TRBJ2-7; weak D call: TRBD2 (5 bases). Trimming stripped 6 bases from V and 4 bases from J, with 22 bases between. Looked up from germline, CDR1 is MDHEN and CDR2 is SYDVKM. CDR3 length equals 16 residues. In DNA, the CDR3 is TGTGCCAGCAGCCCCCTCAACGTGGGCTCGGGGTACGAGCAGTACTTC. Its protein product is CASSPLNVGSGYEQYF.

The gene calls are TRBV7-8 and TRBJ1-1; D is ambiguous. The CDR3 runs 14 residues. V gave up 4 bases and J gave up 3 bases, with 12 bases separating them. Germline V CDR1 and CDR2: SGHVS, FQNEAQ. CDR3 DNA sequence: TGTGCCAGCAGCTCAGGCCTGGGTTACACTGAAGCTTTCTTT. This gives the protein CASSSGLGYTEAFF. Looking up the rest from reference TRBV7-8 and TRBJ1-1 gives the full variable domain: GAGVSQSPRYKVAKRGQDVALRCDPISGHVSLFWYQQALGQGPEFLTYFQNEAQLDKSGLPSDRFFAERPEGSVSTLKIQRTQQEDSAVYLCASSSGLGYTEAFFGQGTRLTVV.

Worth noting for this clone: Other DNA sequences of this sample code for an identical CDR3. The chain employs TRBV5-4 and TRBJ2-2; D might be TRBD2 (5 bases). This CDR3 region has 14 residues. V lost 4 bases to trimming and J lost 0 bases, with 7 bases between them. CDR1 SGHNT and CDR2 YYREEE come from the germline V gene (reference sequence). DNA of the CDR3: TGTGCCAGCAGCGAGGGAGCGAACACCGGGGAGCTGTTTTTT. Translating gives CASSEGANTGELFF.

The V and J genes are TRBV7-8 and TRBJ1-2; TRBD1 aligns across 10 bases. The CDR3 loop spans 15 amino acids. The germline V gene has CDR1 SGHVS and CDR2 FQNEAQ. The V gene end was trimmed by 3 bases and the J gene end by 6 bases; junction bases not matched to a gene: 7. This CDR3 reads CASSLWTGGLDGYTF. DNA of the CDR3: TGTGCCAGCAGCTTGTGGACAGGGGGTTTGGATGGCTACACCTTC.

The V call is TRBV5-1, the J call TRBJ1-4; D gene unclear. CDR1 is SGHRS and CDR2 is YFSETQ in the germline V gene. Trimming removed 4 bases from V and 8 bases from J, with 18 bases in between. There are 15 residues in the CDR3. The CDR3 nucleotides read TGCGCCAGCAGCCCCCGGGATCCCAAGAGGGAAAAACTGTTTTTT. Residues: CASSPRDPKREKLFF.

The chain recombines TRBV12-5 with TRBJ2-3, with D perhaps TRBD2 (5 bases). The V end lost 1 base, the J end lost 11 bases, and 13 bases lay between the germline ends. This CDR3 region has 13 residues. Germline V CDR1 and CDR2: LGHNT, FRNRAP. In nucleotides, the CDR3 is TGTGCTAGTGGTTTGGACGGATCTGAGGGGCAGTATTTT. Protein sequence: CASGLDGSEGQYF.

The J gene is TRBJ1-1, the V gene TRBV28, with TRBD1 matching 9 bases. V was pared by 5 bases and J by 5 bases, with 6 bases of the junction left unmatched. The CDR3 contains 14 residues. Germline assignment: CDR1 MDHEN and CDR2 SYDVKM. CDR3 nucleotide sequence: TGTGCCAGCAGTCTAGGGACAGGGAGAACTGAAGCTTTCTTT. Its protein product is CASSLGTGRTEAFF.

The chain has TRBV5-4 and TRBJ1-2; possibly TRBD1 for D (5 bases). Germline V gene sequence: CDR1 SGHNT, CDR2 YYREEE (reference sequence). Trimming removed 0 bases from V and 4 bases from J, with 16 bases in between. The CDR3 consists of 16 residues. CDR3 DNA: TGTGCCAGCAGCTTGGCTCTCGGGGGATTGGGCTATGGCTACACCTTC. Translating it yields CASSLALGGLGYGYTF.

This clone has only a few counts. This chain links TRBV10-3 with TRBJ1-2; D uncertain. There are 13 residues in the CDR3. Per the germline V gene, CDR1 is ENHRY and CDR2 is SYGVKD. Between the trimmed V and J ends, which lost 3 bases and 8 bases, there was a span of 13 bases. The CDR3 sequence is CAISEGGERGYTF. For the CDR3, the DNA is TGTGCCATCAGTGAAGGCGGCGAGCGAGGCTACACCTTC.

The chain uses TRBV3-1 (or the pseudogene TRBV3-2) and TRBJ2-1; 10 nucleotides match TRBD1. CDR1 LGHDT and CDR2 YNNKEL come from the germline V gene (reference sequence). CDR3 size: 14 residues. V dropped 5 bases and J dropped 12; count of bases not matched to a gene: 10. The CDR3 nucleotides are TGTGCCAGCAGCTTGGACAGGGGGGAGGTGGGGCAGTTCTTC. This sequence encodes CASSLDRGEVGQFF.

The chain couples TRBV5-1 to TRBJ1-2; D might be TRBD1 (6 bases). With 3 bases removed from V and 4 bases from J, the gap between germline ends came to 13 bases. The germline CDR1 and CDR2 sequences are SGHRS and YFSETQ. The CDR3 sequence is 14 residues long. CDR3 nucleotide sequence: TGCGCCAGCAGCTCGAAGACAGGTCCCTATGGCTACACCTTC. Protein: CASSSKTGPYGYTF.

This sequence joins TRBV14 and TRBJ1-4, with 7 bases that match TRBD1. CDR1 is SGHDN and CDR2 is FVKESK in the germline V gene. The CDR3 spans 13 residues. With 4 bases clipped from V and 7 bases from J, the junction kept 3 bases outside the gene matches. The CDR3 reads CASSLTGSEKLFF. The CDR3 bases are TGTGCCAGCAGCCTGACAGGGAGTGAAAAACTGTTTTTT. Full variable domain (rest looked up from reference TRBV14 and TRBJ1-4): EAGVTQFPSHSVIEKGQTVTLRCDPISGHDNLYWYRRVMGKEIKFLLHFVKESKQDESGMPNNRFLAERTGGTYSTLKVQPAELEDSGVYFCASSLTGSEKLFFGSGTQLSVL.

This clone was seen once. The J gene is TRBJ1-5, the V gene TRBV25-1; D is ambiguous. Germline lookup yields CDR1 MGHDK and CDR2 SYGVNS. The CDR3 covers 16 residues. V shed 1 base and J shed 0 bases, with 10 bases lying between them. The DNA for the CDR3 is TGTGCCAGCAGTGAATGGATCGGGGTTAGCAATCAGCCCCAGCATTTT. Its protein product is CASSEWIGVSNQPQHF.

V and J are TRBV6-5 and TRBJ1-4; TRBD1 agrees at 9 bases. Trimming removed 5 bases from V and 6 bases from J; junction bases left unmatched: 4. Germline V gene sequence: CDR1 MNHEY, CDR2 SVGAGI. The CDR3 runs to 14 residues. The CDR3 reads CASSRQGGDEKLFF. The CDR3, as DNA: TGTGCCAGCAGTCGACAGGGGGGGGATGAAAAACTGTTTTTT.

The gene calls are TRBV19 and TRBJ1-1; D gene uncertain. Trimming took 10 bases from V and 1 from J, leaving 13 bases between them. Germline V gene sequence: CDR1 LNHDA, CDR2 SQIVND (reference sequence). The CDR3 totals 13 residues. This CDR3 is CAIDRSRNTEAFF. The DNA for the CDR3 is TGTGCCATAGATCGGAGTAGGAACACTGAAGCTTTCTTT.

The chain uses TRBV5-1 and TRBJ1-1, with 9 positions matching TRBD1. The V gene's germline CDR1 is SGHRS and CDR2 YFSETQ. The junction had 8 bases not matched to a gene; V was cut back by 7 bases and J by 1 base. This CDR3 comprises 15 residues. In nucleotides, the CDR3 is TGCGCCAGCGGCGATCAGGACAGGGGGAACACTGAAGCTTTCTTT. This sequence encodes CASGDQDRGNTEAFF. Full variable domain (rest looked up from reference TRBV5-1 and TRBJ1-1): KAGVTQTPRYLIKTRGQQVTLSCSPISGHRSVSWYQQTPGQGLQFLFEYFSETQRNKGNFPGRFSGRQFSNSRSEMNVSTLELGDSALYLCASGDQDRGNTEAFFGQGTRLTVV.

This chain joins TRBV6-2 or TRBV6-3 and TRBJ2-3; weak D call: TRBD2 (6 bases). This CDR3 region has 15 residues. The germline CDR1 and CDR2 sequences are MNHEY and SVGEGT. Trimming left V 5 bases short and J 0 bases short, with 12 bases between. As DNA, the CDR3 is TGTGCCAGCAGTCGGTGGGGGGTCAGCACAGATACGCAGTATTTT. It translates to CASSRWGVSTDTQYF.

The J gene is TRBJ1-2, the V gene TRBV4-3; D is possibly TRBD1 (6 bases). The CDR3 is 15 residues long. Germline CDR1 reads LGHNA; CDR2 reads YSLEER. V gave up 1 base and J gave up 4 bases, with 13 bases separating them. The CDR3 region is CASSQGWTESYGYTF. As DNA, the CDR3 is TGCGCCAGCAGCCAAGGTTGGACAGAAAGCTATGGCTACACCTTC.

The J gene is TRBJ1-5, the V gene TRBV7-6; maybe TRBD1 (6 bases). CDR1 SGHVS and CDR2 FNYEAQ come from the germline V gene. The CDR3 spans 13 residues. V shed 4 bases and J shed 5 bases, with 9 bases lying between them. CDR3 loop: CASSSGQHQPQHF. CDR3 sequence (DNA): TGTGCCAGCAGCTCCGGACAGCATCAGCCCCAGCATTTT.